The rows below give T cell receptor beta chains drawn from one sample of a study of blood T cell repertoires in COVID-19. TCRdb keeps only in-frame clones here, not all; method: immunoSEQ multiplex PCR. The sample shows about 39,000 clones, roughly nine tenths of them seen only once. Sequenced material: peripheral blood. Receptors were obtained from a man in his sixties with acute or convalescent COVID-19. Each CDR3 is given with its conserved first and last residue. The order of the fields is CDR3 DNA, CDR3 protein, V gene, clone size, J gene, CDR3 length, D gene. The D gene is left open where the match is weak. A row's size may be missing; if present it is once, few, many or a size class.

TGTGCCAGCAGCTTTAACAGGGGTCAGCCCCAGCATTTT	CASSFNRGQPQHF	TRBV7-2	-	TRBJ1-5	13	TRBD1
TGTGCCAGCAGCCAACGGGCTAGCGGGAGCACAGATACGCAGTATTTT	CASSQRASGSTDTQYF	TRBV3-1/TRBV3-2	-	TRBJ2-3	16	TRBD2
TGTGCCACCAGCCCGAGCTCCTACAATGAGCAGTTCTTC	CATSPSSYNEQFF	TRBV15	-	TRBJ2-1	13	-
TGCGCCAGCGGGGCGGGGGGAGTCCGTTCTAACAATGAGCAGTTCTTC	CASGAGGVRSNNEQFF	TRBV5-1	-	TRBJ2-1	16	TRBD2
TGTGCCAGCAGCCACAGGGCAGATACGCAGTATTTT	CASSHRADTQYF	TRBV14	-	TRBJ2-3	12	-
TGTGCCAGCAGCGCCGCGATGGGGGGTGAGCAGTTCTTC	CASSAAMGGEQFF	TRBV9	-	TRBJ2-1	13	-
TGTGCCAGCAGCCGGTCCTCCGGGACAGAAGCTTTCTTT	CASSRSSGTEAFF	TRBV5-4	-	TRBJ1-1	13	-
TGTGCCAGCAGCTTTGCCCCAGCGGGTTCTTGGGATACGCAGTATTTT	CASSFAPAGSWDTQYF	TRBV5-5	-	TRBJ2-3	16	-
TGTGCCAGCAGTGAAGGGGGGCCGATGAACACTGAAGCTTTCTTT	CASSEGGPMNTEAFF	TRBV2	-	TRBJ1-1	15	-
TGCGCCAGCAGCAGCAGGAAGTACCAAGAGACCCAGTACTTC	CASSSRKYQETQYF	TRBV5-1	-	TRBJ2-5	14	-
TGTGCCACCAGCAGATTGACTAGCGGAAACAATGAGCAGTTCTTC	CATSRLTSGNNEQFF	TRBV15	-	TRBJ2-1	15	TRBD2
TGTGCCATCAGTGAGTCGGCGGGGGCAGGAGGAAACACCATATATTTT	CAISESAGAGGNTIYF	TRBV10-3	-	TRBJ1-3	16	-
TGTGCCACCAGTGATCCAGGGGCGAGTAATGAAAAACTGTTTTTT	CATSDPGASNEKLFF	TRBV24-1	-	TRBJ1-4	15	-
TGTGCCAGCCGGGAGGGCCACTCTGGAAACACCATATATTTT	CASREGHSGNTIYF	TRBV2	few	TRBJ1-3	14	-
TGTGCCAGCAGTTTCGTTCGGGGGGGCTGGGAGACCCAGTACTTC	CASSFVRGGWETQYF	TRBV27	few	TRBJ2-5	15	TRBD2
TGTGCCAGCAGCCCCGGAGGATATGGCTACACCTTC	CASSPGGYGYTF	TRBV5-6	-	TRBJ1-2	12	-
TGTGCCAGCAGCCAACTTGGGACTTTTTCCTACGAGCAGTACTTC	CASSQLGTFSYEQYF	TRBV3-1/TRBV3-2	few	TRBJ2-7	15	-
TGTGCCAGCAGTTTGGTAGCTATTTCAGAGACCCAGTACTTC	CASSLVAISETQYF	TRBV28	-	TRBJ2-5	14	-
TGCGCCAGCAGTGAGGCGGGAACAGATACGCAGTATTTT	CASSEAGTDTQYF	TRBV10-1	-	TRBJ2-3	13	-
TGTGCCATCAGTGTCCAGCTCAGGGACACTGAAGCTTTCTTT	CAISVQLRDTEAFF	TRBV10-3	-	TRBJ1-1	14	-
TGCAGCGTTGAGGCGAGGGTTAACACTGAAGCTTTCTTT	CSVEARVNTEAFF	TRBV29-1	-	TRBJ1-1	13	-
TGCGCCAGCAGCCCGGGACAGCCACAAGAGACCCAGTACTTC	CASSPGQPQETQYF	TRBV5-1	-	TRBJ2-5	14	TRBD1
TGCGCCAGCCACGGTGAAGAGACCCAGTACTTC	CASHGEETQYF	TRBV5-1	-	TRBJ2-5	11	-
TGTGCCAGCAGTTCTGTCGGGGAGCTGTTTTTT	CASSSVGELFF	TRBV27	once	TRBJ2-2	11	-
TGTGCCAGCAGTTTAGGAGATCAGCCCCAGCATTTT	CASSLGDQPQHF	TRBV12-3/TRBV12-4	-	TRBJ1-5	12	-
TGTGCCAGCAGCTTGCCCAGCGGGAGAAAGAATGAGCAGTTCTTC	CASSLPSGRKNEQFF	TRBV5-4	-	TRBJ2-1	15	TRBD2
TGTGCCAGCAGTGACCAGGATAATTCACCCCTCCACTTT	CASSDQDNSPLHF	TRBV6-1	-	TRBJ1-6	13	-
TGTGCCAGCAGTGGGCCAGCCCTCAGACCGAAAGCAGATACGCAGTATTTT	CASSGPALRPKADTQYF	TRBV27	-	TRBJ2-3	17	-
TGTGCCAGCAGTACCGACAGGGGAAATGAGCAGTTCTTC	CASSTDRGNEQFF	TRBV6-5	-	TRBJ2-1	13	TRBD1
TGTGCCAGCAGCTTTGATCTTAGGGGAGAGACCCAGTACTTC	CASSFDLRGETQYF	TRBV5-6	-	TRBJ2-5	14	-
TGTGCCAGCAGCCTCCAGACTAGCGGGAGTGGTGAGCAGTTCTTC	CASSLQTSGSGEQFF	TRBV5-4	once	TRBJ2-1	15	TRBD2
TGTGCCAGCTCAAGCGCCATGACTGGGGCCAACGTCCTGACTTTC	CASSSAMTGANVLTF	TRBV18	-	TRBJ2-6	15	-
TGCAGCTATGAGAGGGGACAGGGGGCTTCTGAAGCTTTCTTT	CSYERGQGASEAFF	TRBV29-1	-	TRBJ1-1	14	TRBD1
TGTGCCAGCAGCCAAGGACTAGCGGGAGCCTATGAGCAGTTCTTC	CASSQGLAGAYEQFF	TRBV9	-	TRBJ2-1	15	TRBD2